The 32 T cell receptor beta chains presented below share a single source sample, sequenced in a study of cytomegalovirus exposure and HLA in healthy donors. PCR primers comprised 60 Vbeta and 13 Jbeta primers. Sequencing used immunoSEQ multiplex PCR; TCRdb keeps in-frame clones, though not all of them. The profile shows approximately 110,000 clones, almost 70% of them singletons. The sample consisted of PBMCs. All receptors come from a man in his thirties or forties in good health and CMV-seropositive.

The chain joins TRBV7-9 to TRBJ2-1; 8 bases are a match to TRBD2. This CDR3 is 16 amino acids long. Germline loops: CDR1 SEHNR, CDR2 FQNEAQ (reference sequence). With 2 bases clipped from V and 5 bases from J, the junction kept 8 bases outside the gene matches. The DNA of the CDR3 is TGTGCCAGCAGCTTACTAGGCCGGGGGGGCCACAATGAGCAGTTCTTC. It encodes CASSLLGRGGHNEQFF.

With respect to this clone: The same CDR3 arises from other DNA sequences in this sample as well. This rearrangement joins TRBV6-5 to TRBJ1-3; D may be TRBD1 (6 bases). V was clipped by 0 bases and J by 4 bases, with 10 bases between them. CDR1 is MNHEY, CDR2 SVGAGI, per germline. CDR3 length: 15 amino acids. CDR3 nucleotides: TGTGCCAGCAGTTACTCGCAGGGGTCAGGAAACACCATATATTTT. It specifies CASSYSQGSGNTIYF.

The chain recombines TRBV30 with TRBJ1-1; D might be TRBD1 (5 bases). The CDR3 spans 11 residues. CDR1 and CDR2 from the germline V gene are GTSNPN and SVGIG (reference sequence). The V end lost 2 bases, the J end lost 6 bases, and 7 bases lay between the germline ends. The CDR3 loop is CAWSRGPEAFF. For the CDR3, the DNA is TGTGCCTGGAGTAGGGGCCCTGAAGCTTTCTTT. The variable domain in full, with the rest retrieved from reference TRBV30 and TRBJ1-1, is SQTIHQWPATLVQPVGSPLSLECTVEGTSNPNLYWYRQAAGRGLQLLFYSVGIGQISSEVPQNLSASRPQDRQFILSSKKLLLSDSGFYLCAWSRGPEAFFGQGTRLTVV.

V gene TRBV6-5 combines with J gene TRBJ1-2, with D unclear. The CDR3 consists of 12 residues. With 5 bases removed from V and 4 bases from J, the gap between germline ends came to 8 bases. Looked up from germline, CDR1 is MNHEY and CDR2 is SVGAGI. The CDR3 spells CASSEAGYGYTF. DNA of the CDR3: TGTGCCAGCAGTGAAGCGGGCTATGGCTACACCTTC.

The V and J genes are TRBV19 and TRBJ2-7; 8 bases align to TRBD2. The CDR3 length is 13 residues. The junction had 8 bases not matched to a gene; V was cut back by 10 bases and J by 3 bases. Germline V CDR1 and CDR2: LNHDA, SQIVND (reference sequence). In DNA, the CDR3 is TGTGCCACCTCACAGGCGGGGGGCTACGAGCAGTACTTC. Translation: CATSQAGGYEQYF.

The sample holds one count of this clone. The V gene is TRBV27, the J gene TRBJ2-1; 8 bases align to TRBD1. CDR1 and CDR2 from the germline V gene are MNHEY and SMNVEV (reference sequence). The V and J ends lost 2 bases and 4 bases, in that order; junction bases with no gene match: 4. There are 15 residues in the CDR3. DNA of the CDR3: TGTGCCAGCAGTTTAACGGGACAGGTGTACAATGAGCAGTTCTTC. Amino acids: CASSLTGQVYNEQFF.

The gene calls are TRBV9 and TRBJ2-3, with a tentative D call TRBD2 (6 bases). CDR1 SGDLS and CDR2 YYNGEE come from the germline V gene. V gave up 0 bases and J gave up 2 bases, with 13 bases separating them. The CDR3 spans 16 residues. The DNA for the CDR3 is TGTGCCAGCAGCGTAGAGCGGGCGTACCCCACAGATACGCAGTATTTT. It translates to CASSVERAYPTDTQYF.

The genes are TRBV28 and TRBJ1-1, with D hard to call. The CDR3 contains 12 residues. Trimming left V 4 bases short and J 3 bases short, with 6 bases between. Germline V gives CDR1 MDHEN, CDR2 SYDVKM. The CDR3 protein is CASSYTYTEAFF. Written as DNA, the CDR3 is TGTGCCAGCAGTTATACATACACTGAAGCTTTCTTT.

The chain recombines TRBV5-1 with TRBJ2-7; 10 bases are shared with TRBD1. After removal of 4 bases from V and 2 bases from J, the junction contained 6 bases not matched to a gene. This CDR3 is built from 15 residues. CDR1 SGHRS and CDR2 YFSETQ come from the germline V gene. CDR3 sequence: CASSDRTGGAYEQYF. In nucleotides, the CDR3 is TGCGCCAGCAGCGATAGGACAGGGGGAGCCTACGAGCAGTACTTC.

The chain couples TRBV29-1 to TRBJ2-3, with 7 positions matching TRBD1. The CDR3 sequence is 14 residues long. Germline V gene data show CDR1 as SQVTM and CDR2 as ANQGSEA. With V trimmed by 1 base and J by 3 bases, 4 bases remained unmatched. The CDR3 sequence: CSVEGPGGTDTQYF. DNA for the CDR3: TGCAGCGTTGAAGGACCAGGGGGAACAGATACGCAGTATTTT.

The V call is TRBV12-5, the J call TRBJ2-2; tentative D call: TRBD1 (6 bases). CDR1 is LGHNT, CDR2 FRNRAP, per germline. The CDR3 sequence is 13 residues long. V lost 8 bases and J lost 1, with 8 bases in between. The CDR3 loop reads CASRGRNTGELFF. In DNA, the CDR3 is TGTGCTAGTAGGGGGAGGAACACCGGGGAGCTGTTTTTT.

The chain has TRBV5-1 and TRBJ2-1; the match to TRBD2 covers 7 bases. The J segment lost 7 bases and the V segment lost 2 bases, leaving 9 bases of the junction unmatched. CDR1 SGHRS and CDR2 YFSETQ come from the germline V gene. This CDR3 has 15 residues. CDR3 region: CASSFRGDLGNEQFF. The CDR3 DNA reads as TGCGCCAGCAGCTTTCGGGGGGACCTAGGGAATGAGCAGTTCTTC.

This clone has a handful of counts. This CDR3 reads CASRMTGRNQPQHF. CDR3 DNA: TGTGCCAGCAGAATGACAGGGCGGAATCAGCCCCAGCATTTT. The chain uses TRBV28 and TRBJ1-5; 7 bases fit TRBD1. V shed 6 bases and J 4 bases; nucleotides not matched to a gene: 6. The germline V gene encodes CDR1 MDHEN and CDR2 SYDVKM. This CDR3 is 14 amino acids long.

V is TRBV28 and J is TRBJ1-2; 9 bases are shared with TRBD1. CDR1 and CDR2 (germline): MDHEN, SYDVKM. CDR3 size: 15 residues. The ends lost 2 bases at V and 8 bases at J; junction bases unmatched: 9. Written as DNA, the CDR3 is TGTGCCAGCAGTTTACCTACAGGGGGCAGACAGGGCTACACCTTC. It specifies CASSLPTGGRQGYTF.

This clone was recorded only once. J is TRBJ2-5 and V is TRBV6-6; TRBD1 might be the D (6 bases). Germline V gene data show CDR1 as MNHNY and CDR2 as SVGAGI (reference sequence). The CDR3 spans 12 residues. Trimming removed 9 bases from V and 5 bases from J, with 13 bases in between. CDR3: CASIKGGETQYF. As DNA, the CDR3 is TGTGCCAGTATTAAAGGGGGTGAGACCCAGTACTTC.

The chain uses TRBV13 and TRBJ2-2; 10 bases map to TRBD1. V dropped 5 bases and J dropped 7; count of bases not matched to a gene: 10. Germline values: CDR1 PRHDT, CDR2 FYEKMQ (reference sequence). The CDR3 covers 16 residues. CDR3 loop: CASSPDRGRQGGELFF. DNA of the CDR3: TGTGCCAGCAGCCCCGACAGGGGGCGGCAAGGCGGGGAGCTGTTTTTT.

The V call is TRBV18, the J call TRBJ2-7, with a weak D call TRBD2 (5 bases). The V and J ends lost 2 bases and 0 bases respectively, with 8 bases between them. Germline V gene sequence: CDR1 KGHSH, CDR2 LQKENI. The CDR3 sequence is 14 residues long. CDR3 region: CASSPATISYEQYF. CDR3 coding DNA: TGTGCCAGCTCACCAGCGACTATCTCCTACGAGCAGTACTTC. Filled out from reference TRBV18 and TRBJ2-7, the complete variable domain reads NAGVMQNPRHLVRRRGQEARLRCSPMKGHSHVYWYRQLPEEGLKFMVYLQKENIIDESGMPKERFSAEFPKEGPSILRIQQVVRGDSAAYFCASSPATISYEQYFGPGTRLTVT.

This chain uses TRBV6-4 with TRBJ1-2; TRBD1 agrees at 7 bases. With 7 bases clipped from V and 6 bases from J, the junction kept 8 bases outside the gene matches. CDR3 length: 13 residues. Germline CDR1 MRHNA, CDR2 SNTAGT. CDR3 in amino acids: CASKGQGEDGYTF. The CDR3 DNA reads TGTGCCAGCAAAGGGCAGGGGGAAGATGGCTACACCTTC.

The V gene is TRBV9, the J gene TRBJ2-1, with 8 bases fitting TRBD2. CDR1 and CDR2 (germline): SGDLS, YYNGEE. V was pared by 4 bases and J by 5 bases, with 11 bases of the junction left unmatched. CDR3 length: 16 residues. The CDR3 here is CASSRPSGSINNEQFF. In DNA, the CDR3 is TGTGCCAGCAGCCGTCCGAGCGGGAGCATCAACAATGAGCAGTTCTTC.

This chain uses TRBV5-1 with TRBJ1-4; the match to TRBD1 covers 9 bases. CDR1 is SGHRS, CDR2 YFSETQ, per germline. V gave up 4 bases and J gave up 2 bases; unmatched junction bases: 3. The CDR3 is 15 residues long. The CDR3, as DNA: TGCGCCAGCAGCATGGACAGGGGCACTAATGAAAAACTGTTTTTT. It codes for CASSMDRGTNEKLFF.

V is TRBV4-2 and J is TRBJ2-1; 10 bases fit TRBD2. The CDR3 totals 15 residues. Germline CDR1 and CDR2: LGHNA and YNFKEQ. V dropped 4 bases and J dropped 8; count of bases not matched to a gene: 8. CDR3 loop: CASSPLAGSSDEQFF. CDR3 nucleotide sequence: TGTGCCAGCAGCCCACTAGCGGGGAGTAGCGATGAGCAGTTCTTC.

This chain joins TRBV6-5 and TRBJ1-2; TRBD1 matches at 8 bases. J was trimmed by 4 bases and V by 4 bases; bases with no gene match: 11. This CDR3 is built from 16 residues. Germline V gene sequence: CDR1 MNHEY, CDR2 SVGAGI. CDR3 loop: CASSSFRDRPVYGYTF. CDR3 sequence (DNA): TGTGCCAGCAGTTCCTTTCGGGACAGGCCCGTCTATGGCTACACCTTC.

The chain employs TRBV7-6 and TRBJ1-2; TRBD1 matches 10 bases. The CDR3 is 18 residues long. Trimming removed 1 base from V and 2 bases from J; junction bases left unmatched: 10. Germline loops: CDR1 SGHVS, CDR2 FNYEAQ. CDR3 loop: CASSLGRVRTGGNYGYTF. CDR3 coding DNA: TGTGCCAGCAGCTTAGGAAGGGTGCGGACAGGGGGAAACTATGGCTACACCTTC.

This clone was seen once. The J gene is TRBJ1-3, the V gene TRBV19; D might be TRBD1 (6 bases). CDR3 length equals 17 residues. V shed 4 bases and J shed 0 bases, with 16 bases lying between them. Germline V CDR1 and CDR2: LNHDA, SQIVND (reference sequence). CDR3 sequence: CASSTGEPLSSGNTIYF. The CDR3 DNA reads TGTGCCAGTAGTACAGGGGAGCCACTGAGCTCTGGAAACACCATATATTTT.

The chain joins TRBV5-1 to TRBJ2-3, with D maybe TRBD2 (5 bases). The CDR3 loop spans 16 amino acids. Deletions cut 0 bases from V and 6 bases from J, with 17 bases between. Germline values: CDR1 SGHRS, CDR2 YFSETQ. This CDR3 reads CASSLGGGRGADTQYF. DNA for the CDR3: TGCGCCAGCAGCTTGGGGGGTGGACGGGGAGCGGATACGCAGTATTTT.

In DNA, the CDR3 is TGTGCCAGCAGTGGAGCTTGGCGGAGGAACACTGAAGCTTTCTTT. Its translation is CASSGAWRRNTEAFF. The chain uses TRBV2 and TRBJ1-1; the D is unclear. This CDR3 is 15 amino acids long. Germline CDR1 and CDR2: SNHLY and FYNNEI. The V gene lost 4 bases and the J gene lost 1 base, with 13 bases spanning the gap.

V and J are TRBV30 and TRBJ2-1; TRBD1 is a possible D gene (5 bases). The CDR3 is 16 residues long. Trimming removed 0 bases from V and 1 base from J, with 13 bases in between. In germline, CDR1 is GTSNPN, CDR2 SVGIG (reference sequence). The CDR3 region has the DNA TGTGCCTGGAGTGTACTATGGCAGGGTTCCTACAATGAGCAGTTCTTC. Translation gives CAWSVLWQGSYNEQFF.

As to this clone: This same CDR3 is encoded by further DNA sequences in the sample. The rearrangement uses TRBV18 and TRBJ2-5; D gene unclear. There are 11 residues in the CDR3. Per germline, CDR1 KGHSH and CDR2 LQKENI. V was clipped by 3 bases and J by 5 bases, with 4 bases between them. The CDR3 region is CASSPGETQYF. The DNA for the CDR3 is TGTGCCAGCTCACCCGGGGAGACCCAGTACTTC.

This sequence joins TRBV6-5 and TRBJ1-6; D is unclear. This CDR3 is 15 amino acids long. From germline, CDR1 is MNHEY and CDR2 SVGAGI. The ends were cut back, 5 bases at V and 8 bases at J, with 16 bases in the middle. The CDR3 spells CASSPRTQDYSPLHF. CDR3 bases: TGTGCCAGCAGTCCAAGGACGCAGGACTATTCACCCCTCCACTTT.

The chain has TRBV9 and TRBJ1-1, with 11 nucleotides matching TRBD1. This CDR3 has 14 amino acids. V lost 1 base and J lost 7; bases outside the gene matches: 3. Germline lookup yields CDR1 SGDLS and CDR2 YYNGEE. The CDR3 is CASSVSGQGDEAFF. In nucleotides, the CDR3 is TGTGCCAGCAGCGTATCGGGACAGGGGGATGAAGCTTTCTTT.

The chain has TRBV27 and TRBJ2-7, with 7 bases matching TRBD2. The germline V gene encodes CDR1 MNHEY and CDR2 SMNVEV (reference sequence). V was pared by 7 bases and J by 3 bases, with 9 bases of the junction left unmatched. The CDR3 consists of 14 residues. The CDR3 protein is CASKRGGDGYEQYV. In DNA form, the CDR3 reads TGTGCCAGCAAGCGGGGAGGGGACGGCTACGAGCAGTACGTC.

This clone turned up a few times. The chain is built from TRBV29-1 and TRBJ2-3; 8 bases match TRBD2. The germline V gene has CDR1 SQVTM and CDR2 ANQGSEA. The junction had 17 bases not matched to a gene; V was cut back by 7 bases and J by 5 bases. The CDR3 spans 16 residues. In nucleotides, the CDR3 is TGCAGCGCACCCGGGGGGCTAGCGGGCCGGGGAGATACGCAGTATTTT. Amino acid sequence: CSAPGGLAGRGDTQYF.